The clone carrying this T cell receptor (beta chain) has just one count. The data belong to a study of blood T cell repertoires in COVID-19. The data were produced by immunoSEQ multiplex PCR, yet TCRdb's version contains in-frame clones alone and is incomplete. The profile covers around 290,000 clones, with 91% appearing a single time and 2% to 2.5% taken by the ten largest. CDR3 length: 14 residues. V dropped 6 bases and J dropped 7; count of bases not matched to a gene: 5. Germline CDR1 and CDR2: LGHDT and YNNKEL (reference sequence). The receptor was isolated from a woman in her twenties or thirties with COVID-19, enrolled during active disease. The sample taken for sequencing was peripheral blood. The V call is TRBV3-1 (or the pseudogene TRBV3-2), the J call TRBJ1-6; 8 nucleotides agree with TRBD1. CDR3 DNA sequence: TGTGCCAGCAGTCCGACAGGGGTCAATTCACCCCTCCACTTT. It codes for CASSPTGVNSPLHF.